A selection of T cell receptor beta chains follows, all from one sample in a study of shared clonotypes between healthy human individuals. Generated by immunoSEQ multiplex PCR, the TCRdb table keeps only in-frame clones and is missing some. The sample includes around 510,000 clones, around three quarters seen only once; the top ten take about 12%. Sequenced material: PBMCs. The receptors were sampled from a woman between 35 and 50 years old in good health. Some clones in this sample may be carry-over from other donors' samples. The conserved cysteine and the conserved F or W are not part of the CDR3 here. Not all rows give a size; the values are once, few, many and, for expanded clones, a class.

cdr3_length	v_call	clone_size	j_call	cdr3_aa
13	TRBV5-1	.	TRBJ2-5	ASSPRTGEGETQY
7	TRBV7-3	.	TRBJ1-1	ASRLEAF
14	TRBV5-1	once	TRBJ2-1	ASSPRLAGGRNEQF
11	TRBV28	many	TRBJ1-1	ASSETGGVQAF
13	TRBV19	.	TRBJ2-4	ASSARTGTKNIQY
13	TRBV19	.	TRBJ1-2	ASTMLTVANYGYT
10	TRBV29-1	.	TRBJ1-1	SVGWAGPEAF
9	TRBV10-3	.	TRBJ2-7	ASSPGYEQY
13	TRBV4-2	.	.	ASSRTSGSSYEQY
12	TRBV6-5	.	TRBJ1-1	ASRRADPGTEAF
12	TRBV5-8	few	TRBJ2-3	ASSSGLATDTQC
10	TRBV11-1	.	TRBJ2-7	ASSLEGYEQY
13	TRBV28	.	TRBJ1-2	ASQIGGRLNYGYT
13	TRBV6-5	.	TRBJ2-7	ASSYSPGRSYEQY
13	TRBV23-1	.	TRBJ2-7	ASTRSGREGVEQY
14	TRBV6-4	few	TRBJ2-3	ASSDGREIATDTQY
11	TRBV27	.	TRBJ1-1	ASSLNRNTEAF
13	TRBV4-1	few	TRBJ1-2	ASSQGSAQGYGYT
16	TRBV18	.	TRBJ2-1	ASSPTGTGGWSYNEQF
15	TRBV11-2	.	TRBJ2-1	ASSLGPGAGEGDEQF
12	TRBV5-4	.	TRBJ1-1	ASSFEVSQAEAF
13	TRBV27	.	TRBJ2-7	ASSTQGPELKEQY
10	TRBV23-1	.	TRBJ2-7	ASSRYGYEQY
11	TRBV10-3	.	TRBJ1-2	AISVRDQQGYT
10	TRBV7-9	.	TRBJ1-5	ASSFPNQPQH
11	TRBV6-5	.	TRBJ1-1	ASTTPGAGEAF
11	TRBV7-2	.	TRBJ2-2	ASSLAGGGELF
13	TRBV27	.	TRBJ1-1	ASSALRGGGAEAF
12	TRBV6-1	few	TRBJ1-2	ASRILQGNNGYT
13	TRBV11-2	.	TRBJ2-7	ASSDGLAGVYEQY
12	TRBV6-6	.	TRBJ2-7	ASSYSTGGIEQY
14	TRBV27	.	TRBJ2-7	ASRLWAWGPTYEQY